This T cell receptor beta chain was recorded in a study of blood T cell repertoires in COVID-19. With V trimmed by 0 bases and J by 6 bases, 4 bases remained unmatched. The length of the CDR3 is 15 residues. Germline V gives CDR1 SGDLS, CDR2 YYNGEE. Assay: immunoSEQ multiplex PCR; the TCRdb copy retains only in-frame clones and omits some. The sample contains about 160,000 clones, under 85% of which appear only once. This sequence originates from a man older than 75 with COVID-19, enrolled during active disease. The rearrangement uses TRBV9 and TRBJ2-3; TRBD2 agrees at 10 bases. The sequencing sample was made of peripheral blood. This CDR3 reads CASSVGPSGGDTQYF. CDR3 DNA: TGTGCCAGCAGCGTAGGGCCTAGCGGGGGTGATACGCAGTATTTT.